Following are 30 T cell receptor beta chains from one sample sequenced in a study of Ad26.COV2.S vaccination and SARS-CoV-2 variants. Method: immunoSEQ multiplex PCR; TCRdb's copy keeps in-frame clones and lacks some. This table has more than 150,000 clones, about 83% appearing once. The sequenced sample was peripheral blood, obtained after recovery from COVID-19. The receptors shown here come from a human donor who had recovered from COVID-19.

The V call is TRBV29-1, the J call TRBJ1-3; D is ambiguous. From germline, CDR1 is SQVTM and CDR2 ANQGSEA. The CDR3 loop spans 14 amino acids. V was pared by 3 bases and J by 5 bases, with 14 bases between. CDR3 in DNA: TGCAGCGTTGATTCCCCGGGAAGACGAAACACCATATATTTT. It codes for CSVDSPGRRNTIYF.

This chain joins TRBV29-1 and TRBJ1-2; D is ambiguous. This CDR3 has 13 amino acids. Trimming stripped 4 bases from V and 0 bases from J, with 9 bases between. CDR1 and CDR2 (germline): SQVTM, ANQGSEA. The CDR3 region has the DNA TGCAGCGTTGCCCAGGCTTCTAACTATGGCTACACCTTC. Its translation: CSVAQASNYGYTF.

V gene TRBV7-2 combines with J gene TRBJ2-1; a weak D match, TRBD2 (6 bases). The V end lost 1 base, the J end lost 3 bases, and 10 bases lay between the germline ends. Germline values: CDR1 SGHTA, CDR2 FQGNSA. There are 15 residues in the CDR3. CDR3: CASSLELARYNEQFF. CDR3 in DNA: TGTGCCAGCAGCTTAGAACTAGCACGCTACAATGAGCAGTTCTTC.

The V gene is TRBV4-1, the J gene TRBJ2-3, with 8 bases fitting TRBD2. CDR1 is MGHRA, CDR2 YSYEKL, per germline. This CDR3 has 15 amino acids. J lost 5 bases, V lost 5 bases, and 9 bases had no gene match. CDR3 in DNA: TGCGCCAGCAGCGTGGGACTAGTCGAAGGAGATACGCAGTATTTT. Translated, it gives CASSVGLVEGDTQYF.

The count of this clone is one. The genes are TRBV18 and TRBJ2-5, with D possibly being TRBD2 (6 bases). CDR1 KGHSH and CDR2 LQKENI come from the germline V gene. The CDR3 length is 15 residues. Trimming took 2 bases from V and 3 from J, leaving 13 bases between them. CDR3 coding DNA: TGTGCCAGCTCACCAAGGAGGGATAGTGAAGAGACCCAGTACTTC. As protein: CASSPRRDSEETQYF.

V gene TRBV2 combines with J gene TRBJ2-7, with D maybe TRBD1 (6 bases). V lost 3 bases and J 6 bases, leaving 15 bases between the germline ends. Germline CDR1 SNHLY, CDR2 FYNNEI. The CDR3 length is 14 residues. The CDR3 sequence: CASSESGHRAEQYF. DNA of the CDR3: TGTGCCAGCAGTGAGTCAGGTCACAGGGCCGAGCAGTACTTC.

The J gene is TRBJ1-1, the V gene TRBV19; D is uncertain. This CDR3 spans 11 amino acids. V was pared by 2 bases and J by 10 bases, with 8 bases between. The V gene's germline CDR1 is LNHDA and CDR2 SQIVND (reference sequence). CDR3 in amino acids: CASSIRTVAFF. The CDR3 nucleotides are TGTGCCAGTAGTATAAGAACGGTAGCTTTCTTT.

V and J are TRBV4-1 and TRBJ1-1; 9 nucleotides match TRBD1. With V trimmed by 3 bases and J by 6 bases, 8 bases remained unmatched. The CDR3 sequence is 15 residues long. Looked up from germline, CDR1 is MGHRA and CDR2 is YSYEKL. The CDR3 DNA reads TGCGCCAGCAGCCAGACGGGACAGGGATTCGCTGAAGCTTTCTTT. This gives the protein CASSQTGQGFAEAFF.

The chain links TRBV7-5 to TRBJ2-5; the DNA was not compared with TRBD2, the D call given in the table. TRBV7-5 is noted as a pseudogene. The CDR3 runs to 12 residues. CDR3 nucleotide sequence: TGTGCCAGAAGCTTTAGACCGGGGTCCCAGTACTTC. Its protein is CARSFRPGSQYF.

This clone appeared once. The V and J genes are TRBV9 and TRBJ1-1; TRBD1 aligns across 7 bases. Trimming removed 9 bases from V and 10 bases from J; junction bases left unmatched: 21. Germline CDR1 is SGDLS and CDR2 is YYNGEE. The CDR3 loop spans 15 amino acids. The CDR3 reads CAIKPPLVRGYVAFF. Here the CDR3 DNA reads TGTGCCATAAAGCCCCCACTGGTCAGGGGGTATGTAGCTTTCTTT.

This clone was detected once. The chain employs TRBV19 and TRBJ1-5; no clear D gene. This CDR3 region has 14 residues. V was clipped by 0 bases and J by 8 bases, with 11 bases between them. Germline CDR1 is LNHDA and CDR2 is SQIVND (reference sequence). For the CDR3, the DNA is TGTGCCAGTAGTATAGACAGGCCCATGAAGCCCCAGCATTTT. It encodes CASSIDRPMKPQHF.

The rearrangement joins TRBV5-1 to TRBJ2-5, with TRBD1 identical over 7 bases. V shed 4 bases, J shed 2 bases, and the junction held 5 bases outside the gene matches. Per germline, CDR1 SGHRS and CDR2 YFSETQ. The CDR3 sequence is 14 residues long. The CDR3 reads CASSPKGAQETQYF. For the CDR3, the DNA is TGCGCCAGCAGCCCGAAGGGGGCACAAGAGACCCAGTACTTC.

CDR3 residues: CASSEARLGEKLFF. CDR3 sequence (DNA): TGTGCCAGCTCGGAAGCCCGCCTGGGTGAAAAACTGTTTTTT. V and J are TRBV18 and TRBJ1-4, with D unresolved. Trimming left V 6 bases short and J 7 bases short, with 15 bases between. The CDR3 length is 14 residues. Looked up from germline, CDR1 is KGHSH and CDR2 is LQKENI.

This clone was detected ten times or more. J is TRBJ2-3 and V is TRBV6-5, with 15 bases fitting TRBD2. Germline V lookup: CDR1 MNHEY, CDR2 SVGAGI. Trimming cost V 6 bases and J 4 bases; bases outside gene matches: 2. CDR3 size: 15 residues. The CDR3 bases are TGTGCCAGCAGGGGACTAGCGGGAGGCCCAGATACGCAGTATTTT. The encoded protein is CASRGLAGGPDTQYF.

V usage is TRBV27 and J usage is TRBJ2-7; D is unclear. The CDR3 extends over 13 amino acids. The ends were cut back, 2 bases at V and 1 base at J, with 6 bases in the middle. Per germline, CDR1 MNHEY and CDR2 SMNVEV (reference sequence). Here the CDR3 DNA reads TGTGCCAGCAGTTTAGCGGAATCCTACGAGCAGTACTTC. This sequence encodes CASSLAESYEQYF.

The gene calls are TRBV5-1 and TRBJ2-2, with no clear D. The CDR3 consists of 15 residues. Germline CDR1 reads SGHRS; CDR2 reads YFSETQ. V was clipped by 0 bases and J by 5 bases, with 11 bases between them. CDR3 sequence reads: CASSLDPGRTGELFF. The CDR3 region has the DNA TGCGCCAGCAGCTTGGATCCAGGCCGGACCGGGGAGCTGTTTTTT.

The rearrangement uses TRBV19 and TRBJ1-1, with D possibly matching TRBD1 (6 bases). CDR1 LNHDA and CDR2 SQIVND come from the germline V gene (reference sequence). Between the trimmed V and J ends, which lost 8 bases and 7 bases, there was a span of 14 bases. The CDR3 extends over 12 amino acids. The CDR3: CASFGGASEAFF. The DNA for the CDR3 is TGTGCCAGTTTTGGGGGGGCTAGTGAAGCTTTCTTT. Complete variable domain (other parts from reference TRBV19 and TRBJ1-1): DGGITQSPKYLFRKEGQNVTLSCEQNLNHDAMYWYRQDPGQGLRLIYYSQIVNDFQKGDIAEGYSVSREKKESFPLTVTSAQKNPTAFYLCASFGGASEAFFGQGTRLTVV.

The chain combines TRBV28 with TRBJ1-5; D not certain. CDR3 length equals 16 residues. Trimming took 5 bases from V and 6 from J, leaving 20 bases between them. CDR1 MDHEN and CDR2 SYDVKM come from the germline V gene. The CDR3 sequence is CASSPGGIPGGQPQHF. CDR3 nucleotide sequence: TGTGCCAGCAGTCCTGGCGGGATTCCGGGCGGTCAGCCCCAGCATTTT.

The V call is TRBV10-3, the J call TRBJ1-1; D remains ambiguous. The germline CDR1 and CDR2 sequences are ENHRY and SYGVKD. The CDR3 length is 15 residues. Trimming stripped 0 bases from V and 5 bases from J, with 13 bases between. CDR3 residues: CAISESPQGRTEAFF. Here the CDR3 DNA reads TGTGCCATCAGTGAGTCGCCCCAAGGGAGAACTGAAGCTTTCTTT.

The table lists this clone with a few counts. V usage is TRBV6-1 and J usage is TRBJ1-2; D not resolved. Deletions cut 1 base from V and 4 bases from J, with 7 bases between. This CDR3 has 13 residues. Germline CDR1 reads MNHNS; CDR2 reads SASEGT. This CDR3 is CASSEGHRYGYTF. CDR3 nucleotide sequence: TGTGCCAGCAGTGAAGGCCACCGCTATGGCTACACCTTC.

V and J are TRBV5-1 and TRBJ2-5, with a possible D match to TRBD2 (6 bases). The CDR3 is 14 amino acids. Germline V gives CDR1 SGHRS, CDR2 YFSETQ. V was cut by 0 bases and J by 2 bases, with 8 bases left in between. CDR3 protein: CASSLAGTQETQYF. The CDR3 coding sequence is TGCGCCAGCAGCTTGGCCGGGACTCAAGAGACCCAGTACTTC.

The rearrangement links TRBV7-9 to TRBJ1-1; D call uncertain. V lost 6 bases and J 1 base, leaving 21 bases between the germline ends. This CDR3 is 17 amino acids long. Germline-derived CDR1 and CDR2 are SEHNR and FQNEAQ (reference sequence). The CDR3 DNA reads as TGTGCCAGCAGAGACCCAACTTTTGATTACAAGAACACTGAAGCTTTCTTT. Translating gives CASRDPTFDYKNTEAFF.

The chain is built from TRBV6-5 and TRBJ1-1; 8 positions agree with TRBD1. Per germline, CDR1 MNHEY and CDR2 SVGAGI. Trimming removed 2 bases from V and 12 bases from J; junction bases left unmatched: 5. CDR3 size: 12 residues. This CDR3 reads CASSYETGVTFF. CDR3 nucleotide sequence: TGTGCCAGCAGTTACGAGACAGGGGTGACTTTCTTT.

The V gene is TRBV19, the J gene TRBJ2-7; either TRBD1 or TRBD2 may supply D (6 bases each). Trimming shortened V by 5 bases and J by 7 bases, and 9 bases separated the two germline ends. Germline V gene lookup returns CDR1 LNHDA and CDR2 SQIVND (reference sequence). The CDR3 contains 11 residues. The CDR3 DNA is TGTGCCAGTAGTCCGGGGGCAGAGCAGTACTTC. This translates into CASSPGAEQYF. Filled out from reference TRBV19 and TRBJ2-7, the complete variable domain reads DGGITQSPKYLFRKEGQNVTLSCEQNLNHDAMYWYRQDPGQGLRLIYYSQIVNDFQKGDIAEGYSVSREKKESFPLTVTSAQKNPTAFYLCASSPGAEQYFGPGTRLTVT.

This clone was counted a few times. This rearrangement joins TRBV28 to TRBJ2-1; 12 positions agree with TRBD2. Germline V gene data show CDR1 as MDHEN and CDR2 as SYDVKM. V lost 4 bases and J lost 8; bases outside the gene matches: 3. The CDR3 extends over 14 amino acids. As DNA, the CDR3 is TGTGCCAGCAGTTCTAGCGGGGGGGCCCATGAGCAGTTCTTC. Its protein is CASSSSGGAHEQFF.

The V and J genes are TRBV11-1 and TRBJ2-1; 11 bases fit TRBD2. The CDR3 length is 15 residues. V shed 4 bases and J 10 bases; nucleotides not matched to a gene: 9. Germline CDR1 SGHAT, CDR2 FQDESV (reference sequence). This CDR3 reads CASSYLAGGLSEQFF. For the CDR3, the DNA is TGTGCCAGCAGCTATCTAGCGGGGGGACTTTCGGAGCAGTTCTTC. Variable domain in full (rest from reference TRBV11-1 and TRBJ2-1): EAEVAQSPRYKITEKSQAVAFWCDPISGHATLYWYRQILGQGPELLVQFQDESVVDDSQLPKDRFSAERLKGVDSTLKIQPAELGDSAMYLCASSYLAGGLSEQFFGPGTRLTVL.

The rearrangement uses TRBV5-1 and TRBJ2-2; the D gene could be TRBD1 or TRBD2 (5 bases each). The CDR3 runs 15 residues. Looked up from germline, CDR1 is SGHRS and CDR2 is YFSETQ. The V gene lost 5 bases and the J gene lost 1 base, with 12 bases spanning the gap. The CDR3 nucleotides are TGCGCCAGCAGAGGGACGGACCTGAACACCGGGGAGCTGTTTTTT. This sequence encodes CASRGTDLNTGELFF.

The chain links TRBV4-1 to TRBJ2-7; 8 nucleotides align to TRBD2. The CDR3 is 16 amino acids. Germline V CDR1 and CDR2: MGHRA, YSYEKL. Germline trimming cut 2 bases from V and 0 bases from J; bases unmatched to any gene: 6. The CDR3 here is CASSQQLAVSSYEQYF. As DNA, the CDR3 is TGCGCCAGCAGCCAACAACTAGCGGTTAGCTCCTACGAGCAGTACTTC.

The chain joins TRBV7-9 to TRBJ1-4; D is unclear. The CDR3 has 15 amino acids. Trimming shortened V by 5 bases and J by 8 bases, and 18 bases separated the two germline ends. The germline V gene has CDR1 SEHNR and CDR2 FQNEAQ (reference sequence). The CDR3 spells CASSVLDGSKEKLFF. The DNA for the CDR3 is TGTGCCAGCAGCGTATTGGACGGTTCAAAGGAAAAACTGTTTTTT. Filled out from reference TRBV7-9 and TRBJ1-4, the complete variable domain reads DTGVSQNPRHKITKRGQNVTFRCDPISEHNRLYWYRQTLGQGPEFLTYFQNEAQLEKSRLLSDRFSAERPKGSFSTLEIQRTEQGDSAMYLCASSVLDGSKEKLFFGSGTQLSVL.

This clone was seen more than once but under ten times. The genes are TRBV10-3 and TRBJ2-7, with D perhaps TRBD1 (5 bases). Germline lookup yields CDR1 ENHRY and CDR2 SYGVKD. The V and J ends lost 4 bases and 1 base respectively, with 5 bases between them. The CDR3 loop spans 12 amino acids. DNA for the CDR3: TGTGCCATCAGTGGACAGTCCTACGAGCAGTACTTC. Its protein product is CAISGQSYEQYF.